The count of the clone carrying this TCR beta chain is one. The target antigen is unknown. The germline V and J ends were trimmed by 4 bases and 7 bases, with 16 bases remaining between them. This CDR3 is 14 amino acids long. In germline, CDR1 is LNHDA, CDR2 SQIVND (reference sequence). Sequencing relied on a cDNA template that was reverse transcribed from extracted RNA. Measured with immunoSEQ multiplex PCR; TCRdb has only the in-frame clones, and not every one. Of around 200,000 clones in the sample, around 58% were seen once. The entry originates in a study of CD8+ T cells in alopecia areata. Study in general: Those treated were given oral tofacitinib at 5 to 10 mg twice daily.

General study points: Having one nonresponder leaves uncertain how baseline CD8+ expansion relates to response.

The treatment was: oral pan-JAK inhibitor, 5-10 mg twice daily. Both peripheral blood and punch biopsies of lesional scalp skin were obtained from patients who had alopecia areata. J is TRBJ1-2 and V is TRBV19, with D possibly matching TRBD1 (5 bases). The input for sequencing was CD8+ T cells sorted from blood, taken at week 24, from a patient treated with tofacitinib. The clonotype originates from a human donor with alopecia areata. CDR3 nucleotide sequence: TGTGCCAGTAGTACCTCCGACACTGGGGGTGGCTACACCTTC. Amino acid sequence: CASSTSDTGGGYTF.